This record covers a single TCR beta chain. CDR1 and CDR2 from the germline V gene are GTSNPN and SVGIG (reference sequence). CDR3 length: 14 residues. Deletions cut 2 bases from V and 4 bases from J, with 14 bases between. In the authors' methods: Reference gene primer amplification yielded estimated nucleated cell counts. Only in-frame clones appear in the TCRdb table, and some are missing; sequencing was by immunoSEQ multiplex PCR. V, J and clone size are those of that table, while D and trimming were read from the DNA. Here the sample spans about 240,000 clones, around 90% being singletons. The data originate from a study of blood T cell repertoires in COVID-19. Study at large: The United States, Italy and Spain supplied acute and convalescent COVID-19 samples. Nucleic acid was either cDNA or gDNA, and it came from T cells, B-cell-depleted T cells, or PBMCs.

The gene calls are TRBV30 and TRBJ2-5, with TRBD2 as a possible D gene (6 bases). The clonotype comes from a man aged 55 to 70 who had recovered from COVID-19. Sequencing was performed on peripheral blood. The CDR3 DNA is TGTGCCTGGAGTCCTCCGACTAGGCGAGAGACCCAGTACTTC. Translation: CAWSPPTRRETQYF.